Reported below is one T cell receptor (beta chain). Its recognized antigen is unknown. There are no base qualities to consult, and no much larger clone falls within one base. The entry originates in a study of control samples from healthy donors and cancer patients (dated by TCRdb to about 2020). The CDR1 and CDR2 encoded by the germline V gene (reference sequence) are MNHEY and SMNVEV. The V and J ends are trimmed by 4 bases and 2 bases, leaving 3 bases between them. From the cysteine through the phenylalanine, the CDR3 covers 12 amino acids. Just CDR3 DNA is preserved here, 36 bases in frame from base 1. The library was made by the immunoSEQ multiplex PCR assay. In TCRdb, the immuneACCESS table is reduced to in-frame sequences with V and J assigned. These tables do not hold every clone; where another copy was compared, an unresolved V gene accounts for under half, and the others remain unexplained. The sample profile shows approximately 110,000 clones; 90% to 95% of them were found once. The top ten clones comprise less than 9% of the sample.

The sample taken for sequencing was blood. The sequence was collected from a woman between 18 and 30 years old in good health. The chain is encoded by TRBV27 joined to TRBJ1-3; no D gene call is confident. CDR3 sequence: CASSYPGNTIYF. DNA sequence: TGTGCCAGCAGTTATCCTGGAAACACCATATATTTT.